This T cell receptor beta chain was profiled in a study of blood T cells in healthy people across ages. PCR was performed a second time for about 6 to 12 cycles using a sample-barcoded 5' primer and a J-beta primer mix. Every single cDNA molecule received a tag from a template-switch adaptor with 12 random nucleotides. TCRdb called the 5' RACE reads again in MiXCR, with one record for every CDR3 protein. This table has 600,000 to 1,000,000 distinct CDR3 sequences, roughly 64% appearing once. Study-level results: Unsorted PBMC material precluded a definitive naive versus antigen-experienced comparison.

About this clonotype itself: Its matching antigen is unknown.

This TCR was recovered from a young man in good health. Sequenced sample: blood.

The CDR3 nucleotides are TGTGCCACCAGTGACCCTACTCTAGGGGCGTCAGTTGTGCAGTTCTTC. It specifies CATSDPTLGASVVQFF. The chain is built from TRBV24-1 and TRBJ2-1; D is perhaps TRBD1 (5 bases). Germline V CDR1 and CDR2: KGHDR, SFDVKD. The CDR3 contains 16 residues. The germline V and J ends were trimmed by 4 bases and 12 bases, with 24 bases remaining between them.